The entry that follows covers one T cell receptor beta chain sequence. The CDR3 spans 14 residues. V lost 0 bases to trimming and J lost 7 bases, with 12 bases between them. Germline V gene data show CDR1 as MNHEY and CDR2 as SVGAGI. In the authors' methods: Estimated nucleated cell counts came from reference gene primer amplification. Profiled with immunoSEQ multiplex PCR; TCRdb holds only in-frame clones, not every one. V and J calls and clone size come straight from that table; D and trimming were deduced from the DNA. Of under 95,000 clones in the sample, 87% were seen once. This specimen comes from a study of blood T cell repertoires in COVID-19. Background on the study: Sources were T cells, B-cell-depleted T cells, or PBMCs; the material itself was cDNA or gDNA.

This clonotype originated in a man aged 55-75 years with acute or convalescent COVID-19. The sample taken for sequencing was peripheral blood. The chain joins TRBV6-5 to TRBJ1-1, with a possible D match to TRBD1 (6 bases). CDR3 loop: CASSYSIGQIEAFF. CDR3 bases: TGTGCCAGCAGTTACTCGATAGGACAGATTGAAGCTTTCTTT.